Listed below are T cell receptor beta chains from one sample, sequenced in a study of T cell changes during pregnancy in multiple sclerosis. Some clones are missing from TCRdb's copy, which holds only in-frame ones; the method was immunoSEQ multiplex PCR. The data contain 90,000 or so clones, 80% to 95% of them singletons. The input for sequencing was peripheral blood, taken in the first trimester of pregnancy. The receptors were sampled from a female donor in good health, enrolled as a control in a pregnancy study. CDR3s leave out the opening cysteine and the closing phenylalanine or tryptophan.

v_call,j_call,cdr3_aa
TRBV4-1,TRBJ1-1,ASSQDRGGIWKWTEAF
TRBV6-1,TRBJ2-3,ASGSGDTDTQY
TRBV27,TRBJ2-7,ASISGTGHEQY
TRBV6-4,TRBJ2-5,ASMGTGAIGTQY
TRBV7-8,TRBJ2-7,ASSLRQRYEQY
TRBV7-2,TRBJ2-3,ASSLVHTDTQY
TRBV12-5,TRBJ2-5,ASGLGQIQETQY
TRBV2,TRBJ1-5,ASTQGRQPQH
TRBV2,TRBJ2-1,ASPLAGGNEQF
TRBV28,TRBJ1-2,ASSSQSAGGMDGYT
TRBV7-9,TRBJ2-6,ASSFIEEAGANVLT
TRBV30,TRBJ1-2,AWSFRDRGANGYT
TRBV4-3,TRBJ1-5,ASSQDPGINQPQH
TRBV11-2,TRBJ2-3,ASSFFGQATDTQY
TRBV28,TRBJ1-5,ASSPSPERQPQH
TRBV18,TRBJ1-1,ASSEQGYTEAF
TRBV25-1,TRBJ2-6,ASGLEGAGANVLT
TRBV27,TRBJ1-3,ASSVSGLLVSGNTIY
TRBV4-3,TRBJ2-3,ASSQGGGVSDTQY
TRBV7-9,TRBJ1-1,ASSHGRGAYTEAF